This T cell receptor (beta chain) came from a study of cytomegalovirus exposure and HLA in healthy donors. At the time of sampling, donors were nominally healthy, though unrecorded immune exposures were likely. The PCR contained 60 Vbeta and 13 Jbeta primers. Produced via immunoSEQ multiplex PCR; TCRdb's table is partial and in-frame only. The sample lists about 97,000 clones, about four fifths occurring once. The ends were cut back, 4 bases at V and 3 bases at J, with 6 bases in the middle. The germline V gene encodes CDR1 SNHLY and CDR2 FYNNEI. The CDR3 runs to 12 residues. The source material was PBMCs. The sequence was collected from a man in his forties or fifties in good health and CMV-seropositive. J is TRBJ2-5 and V is TRBV2; the D gene is possibly TRBD2 (5 bases). The CDR3 region is CASSAREETQYF. In DNA form, the CDR3 reads TGTGCCAGCAGTGCGAGGGAAGAGACCCAGTACTTC.